Listed here are 32 T cell receptor beta chains from one sample, sequenced in a study of vaccination and CD4 T cells after COVID-19. Their antigens are not known. Treatment specified: approximately nine-day PBMC culture with coronavirus spike peptide pools or control peptides (ViraFEST assay). Sequenced with the Oncomine TCR Beta short-read assay was DNA taken from cultured CD4+ T cells. One entry per CDR3 protein, called by TCRdb with MiXCR from the PCR reads. Of some 15,000 distinct CDR3 sequences listed, around 60% are singletons. Sequencing input: CD4+ T cells from blood, cultured in vitro. These receptor sequences come from a human donor who had recovered from COVID-19.

This clonotype was picked up one time. V gene TRBV12-3 or TRBV12-4 combines with J gene TRBJ2-5, with no clear D. The CDR3 is 14 residues long. The ends were cut back, 4 bases at V and 1 base at J, with 10 bases in the middle. This CDR3 is CASSSIPGQETQYF. For the CDR3, the DNA is TGTGCCAGCAGTTCAATCCCAGGCCAAGAGACCCAGTACTTC.

V and J are TRBV27 and TRBJ2-7; D perhaps matches TRBD2 (5 bases). The CDR3 runs to 17 residues. Per the germline V gene, CDR1 is MNHEY and CDR2 is SMNVEV (reference sequence). Trimming removed 4 bases at V and 0 bases at J, with 19 bases between. The CDR3 sequence: CASSSHRGLGNSYEQYF. CDR3 sequence (DNA): TGTGCCAGCAGTTCACACCGCGGACTGGGGAACTCCTACGAGCAGTACTTC.

The CDR3 reads CATGLTSEITGELFF. The CDR3 DNA reads TGTGCCACCGGACTCACTAGCGAGATCACCGGGGAGCTGTTTTTT. The gene calls are TRBV24-1 and TRBJ2-2; the match to TRBD2 covers 7 bases. With 9 bases clipped from V and 4 bases from J, the junction kept 10 bases outside the gene matches. In germline, CDR1 is KGHDR, CDR2 SFDVKD. This CDR3 region has 15 residues.

J is TRBJ1-2 and V is TRBV24-1; D gene unclear. Trimming pared 2 bases from V and 8 bases from J, leaving 11 bases between. The germline V gene has CDR1 KGHDR and CDR2 SFDVKD. The CDR3 totals 13 residues. In DNA form, the CDR3 reads TGTGCCACCAGTGATTCCAGACCGGGGGGCTACACCTTC. Translation: CATSDSRPGGYTF.

This clonotype was recorded only once. The rearrangement joins TRBV6-1 to TRBJ1-3, with 7 bases lining up with TRBD1. CDR3 size: 18 residues. The germline CDR1 and CDR2 sequences are MNHNS and SASEGT. The trim removed 6 bases at V and 0 bases at J, leaving 14 bases unmatched. The CDR3 loop reads CASSLKGARADSGNTIYF. The CDR3 coding sequence is TGTGCCAGCAGCCTTAAGGGGGCCAGGGCCGACTCTGGAAACACCATATATTTT.

The chain links TRBV10-3 to TRBJ2-7, with D possibly being TRBD1 (6 bases). The CDR3 contains 13 residues. V lost 5 bases and J 3 bases, leaving 11 bases between the germline ends. Germline CDR1 and CDR2: ENHRY and SYGVKD. The CDR3 protein is CAISLKDSYEQYF. The CDR3 region has the DNA TGTGCCATCAGTTTAAAGGACAGCTACGAGCAGTACTTC.

The chain recombines TRBV12-3 or TRBV12-4 with TRBJ2-5, with 10 bases fitting TRBD1. The CDR3 covers 16 residues. Trimming removed 5 bases from V and 4 bases from J; junction bases left unmatched: 10. CDR3 region: CASSIYPGTGAETQYF. The CDR3 DNA reads TGTGCCAGCAGTATCTACCCCGGGACAGGGGCAGAGACCCAGTACTTC.

The V and J genes are TRBV27 and TRBJ1-4; D is possibly TRBD1 (5 bases). Trimming took 4 bases from V and 7 from J, leaving 13 bases between them. Germline V lookup: CDR1 MNHEY, CDR2 SMNVEV (reference sequence). The CDR3 contains 14 residues. The DNA for the CDR3 is TGTGCCAGCAGTTCTGAGACCCAGGGTGAAAAACTGTTTTTT. Protein: CASSSETQGEKLFF.

The chain recombines TRBV12-3 or TRBV12-4 with TRBJ2-7; D might be TRBD1 (5 bases). The ends were cut back, 6 bases at V and 4 bases at J, with 10 bases in the middle. CDR3 size: 12 residues. The CDR3 DNA sequence: TGTGCCAGCAGCCTCGACAGATACGAGCAGTACTTC. It encodes CASSLDRYEQYF.

This chain uses TRBV7-6 with TRBJ1-3, with D uncertain. The CDR3 extends over 16 amino acids. CDR1 is SGHVS, CDR2 FNYEAQ, per germline. V lost 5 bases and J 0 bases, leaving 14 bases between the germline ends. CDR3 loop: CASSPGRGRSGNTIYF. CDR3 sequence (DNA): TGTGCCAGCAGCCCAGGCCGGGGTCGCTCTGGAAACACCATATATTTT.

This clonotype was detected a few times. This chain links TRBV6-1 with TRBJ1-1, with D perhaps matching TRBD1 (5 bases). This CDR3 is 14 amino acids long. V gave up 6 bases and J gave up 7 bases, with 18 bases separating them. Germline V CDR1 and CDR2: MNHNS, SASEGT. CDR3: CASRAPERGREAFF. In DNA form, the CDR3 reads TGTGCCAGCAGGGCACCCGAGAGGGGCCGTGAAGCTTTCTTT.

DNA of the CDR3: TGCGCCAGCAGCTCCTGGACAGACAGGGTTCAGTACTTC. This gives the protein CASSSWTDRVQYF. This chain connects TRBV5-1 to TRBJ2-4; 7 positions match TRBD1. After removal of 3 bases from V and 11 bases from J, the junction contained 8 bases not matched to a gene. The CDR3 runs to 13 residues. CDR1 and CDR2 (germline): SGHRS, YFSETQ.

The chain recombines TRBV20-1 with TRBJ2-5; 13 nucleotides line up with TRBD2. Germline V gene lookup returns CDR1 DFQATT and CDR2 SNEGSKA (reference sequence). V lost 5 bases and J lost 2; bases outside the gene matches: 8. CDR3 length equals 16 residues. The CDR3 spells CSAYGTSGKGQETQYF. CDR3 nucleotide sequence: TGCAGTGCTTACGGGACTAGCGGGAAGGGTCAAGAGACCCAGTACTTC.

The chain couples TRBV12-3 or TRBV12-4 to TRBJ1-1; D possibly corresponds to TRBD1 (6 bases). V was clipped by 3 bases and J by 7 bases, with 9 bases between them. This CDR3 is 12 amino acids long. The CDR3 DNA sequence: TGTGCCAGCAGTTTTCGGACAGTTGAAGCTTTCTTT. Its protein product is CASSFRTVEAFF.

The chain recombines TRBV19 with TRBJ1-2, with 8 bases lining up with TRBD1. From germline, CDR1 is LNHDA and CDR2 SQIVND (reference sequence). The CDR3 contains 14 residues. V lost 6 bases, J lost 8 bases, and 11 bases stayed unmatched. The CDR3 sequence: CASRSQGAIWGYTF. In nucleotides, the CDR3 is TGTGCCAGTAGGTCGCAGGGGGCAATTTGGGGCTACACCTTC.

The CDR3 nucleotides are TGCAGTGCTAGAGGGGGTGGGGGGGACCCTATGAATCAGCCCCAGCATTTT. Amino acid sequence: CSARGGGGDPMNQPQHF. The chain employs TRBV20-1 and TRBJ1-5, with D perhaps TRBD1 (5 bases). Trimming shortened V by 1 base and J by 4 bases, and 20 bases separated the two germline ends. The CDR3 runs 17 residues. In germline, CDR1 is DFQATT, CDR2 SNEGSKA (reference sequence).

The genes are TRBV19 and TRBJ2-1, with D perhaps assigned TRBD1 or TRBD2 (5 bases each). The CDR3 is made up of 12 amino acids. V shed 10 bases and J shed 9 bases, with 16 bases lying between them. Germline CDR1 LNHDA, CDR2 SQIVND (reference sequence). CDR3 residues: CATLEAGGEQFF. CDR3 in DNA: TGTGCCACCTTAGAGGCTGGGGGTGAGCAGTTCTTC.

The genes are TRBV7-7 and TRBJ2-2; D may match TRBD1 or TRBD2 (6 bases each). V lost 6 bases and J lost 6, with 20 bases in between. This CDR3 has 16 amino acids. The germline V gene encodes CDR1 SSHAT and CDR2 FNYEAQ (reference sequence). CDR3 amino acids: CASSPGWGASAGELFF. The CDR3 DNA reads TGTGCCAGCAGTCCAGGGTGGGGGGCTTCGGCCGGGGAGCTGTTTTTT.

This chain links TRBV30 with TRBJ1-2; TRBD1 aligns across 7 bases. Germline V gene lookup returns CDR1 GTSNPN and CDR2 SVGIG (reference sequence). This CDR3 region has 13 residues. The V and J ends lost 0 bases and 6 bases, in that order; junction bases with no gene match: 4. CDR3 sequence reads: CAWSVQGGDGYTF. DNA of the CDR3: TGTGCCTGGAGTGTACAAGGGGGCGATGGCTACACCTTC.

The chain is built from TRBV24-1 and TRBJ2-7, with 10 positions matching TRBD1. The CDR3 is 15 residues long. Germline assignment: CDR1 KGHDR and CDR2 SFDVKD. J was trimmed by 7 bases and V by 4 bases; bases with no gene match: 9. CDR3 loop: CATSESGDRGNEQYF. CDR3 coding DNA: TGTGCCACCAGTGAGTCAGGGGACAGGGGAAATGAGCAGTACTTC.

The chain recombines TRBV12-3 or TRBV12-4 with TRBJ2-7; D not certain. Deletions cut 4 bases from V and 3 bases from J, with 10 bases between. This CDR3 is 13 amino acids long. The CDR3 here is CASSSSNYYEQYF. The CDR3 region has the DNA TGTGCCAGCAGTTCCAGTAACTACTACGAGCAGTACTTC.

The chain combines TRBV20-1 with TRBJ2-7; 8 positions agree with TRBD1. J gave up 10 bases and V 1 base, and 12 bases lay outside the gene matches. The CDR3 contains 14 residues. The germline V gene has CDR1 DFQATT and CDR2 SNEGSKA (reference sequence). This chain's CDR3 is CSARVPDRVGLQYF. The CDR3 nucleotides are TGCAGTGCTAGAGTCCCGGACAGGGTTGGACTTCAGTACTTC.

The J gene is TRBJ1-5, the V gene TRBV6-1; no reliable D call. Germline-derived CDR1 and CDR2 are MNHNS and SASEGT. V lost 4 bases to trimming and J lost 4 bases, with 8 bases between them. The CDR3 consists of 13 residues. In DNA form, the CDR3 reads TGTGCCAGCAGTGTAGTGGGGAATCAGCCCCAGCATTTT. Amino acids: CASSVVGNQPQHF.

This clonotype was found a few times. The gene calls are TRBV2 and TRBJ1-1; possible D gene TRBD1, 5 bases. The CDR3 contains 13 residues. The germline CDR1 and CDR2 sequences are SNHLY and FYNNEI. Trimming shortened V by 6 bases and J by 1 base, and 9 bases separated the two germline ends. This chain's CDR3 is CASRAGENTEAFF. CDR3 nucleotide sequence: TGTGCCAGCAGAGCGGGGGAGAACACTGAAGCTTTCTTT.

The chain links TRBV6-1 to TRBJ2-3; D unclear. Trimming left V 7 bases short and J 6 bases short, with 11 bases between. Per germline, CDR1 MNHNS and CDR2 SASEGT. There are 12 residues in the CDR3. In nucleotides, the CDR3 is TGTGCCAGCACCCTTCGTCGGGATACGCAGTATTTT. Residues: CASTLRRDTQYF.

This clonotype was seen a handful of times. V and J are TRBV27 and TRBJ1-2, with D perhaps TRBD1 (5 bases). V was shortened by 4 bases and J by 5 bases, with 14 bases between the two germline ends. The CDR3 has 14 amino acids. Germline V gives CDR1 MNHEY, CDR2 SMNVEV (reference sequence). The CDR3 spells CASSSPGRTYGYTF. CDR3 DNA sequence: TGTGCCAGCAGTTCCCCCGGACGGACATATGGCTACACCTTC.

This sequence joins TRBV21-1 and TRBJ1-2; TRBD1 is taken as the D call from the table, unchecked against the DNA. TRBV21-1 corresponds to a pseudogene. The CDR3 sequence is 17 residues long. The CDR3 spells CASSSGGRRQGFYGYTF. The CDR3 coding sequence is TGTGCCAGCAGCTCGGGGGGGCGGAGACAGGGCTTCTATGGCTACACCTTC.

There are a few counts of this clonotype. This chain connects TRBV20-1 to TRBJ1-6, with 9 bases identical to TRBD1. CDR1 is DFQATT and CDR2 is SNEGSKA in the germline V gene (reference sequence). The CDR3 loop spans 14 amino acids. The junction had 5 bases not matched to a gene; V was cut back by 2 bases and J by 9 bases. CDR3 sequence (DNA): TGCAGTGCTAGATCGGGACAGGGCTCTTCACCCCTCCACTTT. It encodes CSARSGQGSSPLHF.

The genes are TRBV7-9 and TRBJ2-2; D gene unclear. CDR1 is SEHNR and CDR2 is FQNEAQ in the germline V gene (reference sequence). The CDR3 covers 15 residues. V lost 2 bases and J lost 2, with 9 bases in between. Here the CDR3 DNA reads TGTGCCAGCAGCTTATCGGGTTATAACACCGGGGAGCTGTTTTTT. This sequence encodes CASSLSGYNTGELFF. Supplemented by reference TRBV7-9 and TRBJ2-2, the full variable domain reads DTGVSQNPRHKITKRGQNVTFRCDPISEHNRLYWYRQTLGQGPEFLTYFQNEAQLEKSRLLSDRFSAERPKGSFSTLEIQRTEQGDSAMYLCASSLSGYNTGELFFGEGSRLTVL.

This chain connects TRBV11-3 to TRBJ2-7; the D gene is possibly TRBD1 (5 bases). Trimming removed 7 bases at V and 5 bases at J, with 12 bases between. The V gene's germline CDR1 is SGHNT and CDR2 YENEEA. This CDR3 has 12 amino acids. The CDR3, as DNA: TGTGCCAGCAAGCAGGGTGTCGACGAGCAGTACTTC. It encodes CASKQGVDEQYF.

The genes are TRBV2 and TRBJ2-2; 8 nucleotides line up with TRBD2. This CDR3 is 14 amino acids long. Trimming took 8 bases from V and 0 from J; bases not matched to a gene: 2. The germline V gene encodes CDR1 SNHLY and CDR2 FYNNEI. The DNA of the CDR3 is TGTGCCAGCTGGACTAGCCCGAACACCGGGGAGCTGTTTTTT. Translation gives CASWTSPNTGELFF.

The rearrangement links TRBV28 to TRBJ1-2; no firm D call. The germline V gene has CDR1 MDHEN and CDR2 SYDVKM. CDR3 length: 16 residues. Trimming removed 5 bases from V and 2 bases from J, with 18 bases in between. The CDR3 DNA reads TGTGCCAGCAGTCCCGACGGAGGACGAATAAACTATGGCTACACCTTC. This codes for CASSPDGGRINYGYTF.